This T cell receptor beta chain was identified in a study of post-analysis software for immune sequencing data. Study-wide background: Disease courses included relapsing-remitting, secondary progressive and progressive-relapsing multiple sclerosis.

Overall study findings and caveats: Relative to controls, patients had a handful of TRBV segments at higher frequency, with TRBV5-6, TRBV5-1 and TRBV20-1 among these.

Notes on this clonotype: Its antigen remains unknown.

Germline loops: CDR1 SEHNR, CDR2 FQNEAQ (reference sequence). The CDR3 consists of 12 residues. Trimming removed 5 bases from V and 11 bases from J, with 15 bases in between. Every TCR beta cDNA library bore unique molecular identifiers. MiXCR, run by TCRdb on the PCR reads, gives a single entry per CDR3 protein. The data show 650,000 to 900,000 distinct CDR3 sequences, with around 46% seen just once and roughly 4.9% held by the top ten. The chain combines TRBV7-9 with TRBJ2-5; either TRBD1 or TRBD2 may fit D (7 bases each). This sequence was found in a girl aged 5-17 years with multiple sclerosis. Sequencing was carried out using blood. The CDR3 loop reads CASSETGREQYF. The DNA for the CDR3 is TGTGCCAGCAGCGAGACAGGGAGGGAGCAGTACTTC.